Presented here are 32 T cell receptor beta chains from one specimen sequenced in a study of CD8 T cells in ankylosing spondylitis (dated by TCRdb to 2016 to 2017). Library creation used 5' RACE. Sequencing was carried out with an Illumina HiSeq 2500. Through fastp at Q25 and MiXCR, TCRdb rebuilt clones from the public reads, retaining in-frame beta chains. Identical CDR3 proteins give one entry, which carries the most common genes and DNA. This sample has 250,000 or so distinct CDR3 sequences in its table, and 20% to 30% of those were observed once. The ten largest clones capture 0.6% to 0.75% of the sample. The source material was blood, either unsorted or a sorted T cell fraction (not recorded which). The receptors stem from a male donor with ankylosing spondylitis or in good health (not recorded which).

The chain has TRBV12-3 or TRBV12-4 and TRBJ2-3, with 7 nucleotides matching TRBD1. V shed 7 bases, J shed 4 bases, and the junction held 11 bases outside the gene matches. The CDR3 sequence is 15 residues long. In nucleotides, the CDR3 is TGTGCCAGCAATTATCGACAGGGCATGGCAGATACGCAGTATTTT. Translated: CASNYRQGMADTQYF.

Ten or more counts support this clonotype. The chain links TRBV12-3 or TRBV12-4 to TRBJ2-2; tentatively, D is TRBD1 or TRBD2 (5 bases each). This CDR3 comprises 13 residues. V gave up 5 bases and J gave up 5 bases, with 9 bases separating them. The CDR3 sequence: CASSRGVTGELFF. CDR3 in DNA: TGTGCCAGCAGTCGAGGGGTTACCGGGGAGCTGTTTTTT.

This chain connects TRBV20-1 to TRBJ1-2, with D perhaps TRBD1 (5 bases). CDR1 and CDR2 from the germline V gene are DFQATT and SNEGSKA (reference sequence). This CDR3 contains 14 residues. Trimming took off 0 bases at V and 5 bases at J, with 13 bases between the two ends. The CDR3 is CSAREAGRSYGYTF. Here the CDR3 DNA reads TGCAGTGCTAGAGAGGCGGGACGGAGTTATGGCTACACCTTC.

The CDR3 sequence: CATSVNPDDEQFF. The CDR3 DNA reads TGTGCCACCAGTGTAAACCCCGACGATGAGCAGTTCTTC. The V call is TRBV24-1, the J call TRBJ2-1, with D uncertain. This CDR3 comprises 13 residues. The germline CDR1 and CDR2 sequences are KGHDR and SFDVKD. Trimming removed 5 bases from V and 8 bases from J, with 12 bases in between.

This clonotype was observed at least ten times. J is TRBJ2-7 and V is TRBV11-2; TRBD2 matches at 8 bases. This CDR3 has 15 residues. From germline, CDR1 is SGHAT and CDR2 FQNNGV. Germline trimming cut 0 bases from V and 5 bases from J; bases unmatched to any gene: 6. CDR3 residues: CASSLDSGKLDEQYF. The CDR3, as DNA: TGTGCCAGCAGCTTAGATAGCGGGAAGTTGGACGAGCAGTACTTC.

This clonotype was counted at least ten times. The V and J genes are TRBV20-1 and TRBJ2-5; D is uncertain. Germline V CDR1 and CDR2: DFQATT, SNEGSKA (reference sequence). The CDR3 is made up of 12 amino acids. Trimming pared 6 bases from V and 5 bases from J, leaving 13 bases between. CDR3 DNA: TGCAGTGCCTCCCCCCAGGAGGAGACCCAGTACTTC. Residues: CSASPQEETQYF.

This clonotype was recorded many times. V and J are TRBV29-1 and TRBJ2-7; D possibly corresponds to TRBD1 (5 bases). V was clipped by 4 bases and J by 2 bases, with 9 bases between them. The germline V gene encodes CDR1 SQVTM and CDR2 ANQGSEA. The CDR3 totals 12 residues. CDR3 protein: CSVAHRTYEQYF. The CDR3 nucleotides are TGCAGCGTTGCCCACAGGACCTACGAGCAGTACTTC.

J is TRBJ1-5 and V is TRBV20-1; D uncertain. Germline-derived CDR1 and CDR2 are DFQATT and SNEGSKA (reference sequence). The CDR3 covers 14 residues. With 0 bases removed from V and 7 bases from J, the gap between germline ends came to 13 bases. The CDR3 reads CSARDSGDRQPQHF. Here the CDR3 DNA reads TGCAGTGCTAGAGATTCCGGGGATCGGCAGCCCCAGCATTTT.

The rearrangement links TRBV20-1 to TRBJ2-7; 14 nucleotides align to TRBD2. V gave up 1 base and J gave up 11 bases; unmatched junction bases: 7. CDR1 and CDR2 (germline): DFQATT, SNEGSKA (reference sequence). The CDR3 loop spans 14 amino acids. CDR3 protein: CSARGGTSGGTKYF. The CDR3 region has the DNA TGCAGTGCTAGAGGTGGGACTAGCGGGGGCACAAAGTACTTC.

There are a few counts of this clonotype. J is TRBJ2-7 and V is TRBV12-3 or TRBV12-4; D not resolved. This CDR3 has 12 amino acids. The ends were cut back, 1 base at V and 7 bases at J, with 8 bases in the middle. CDR3 bases: TGTGCCAGCAGTTTAGAGATGGCGGAGCAGTACTTC. Protein sequence: CASSLEMAEQYF.

At least ten counts were recorded for this clonotype. The chain links TRBV20-1 to TRBJ1-1; D possibly corresponds to TRBD1 (6 bases). This CDR3 is built from 12 residues. V was cut by 1 base and J by 11 bases, with 14 bases left in between. Germline assignment: CDR1 DFQATT and CDR2 SNEGSKA (reference sequence). The chain's CDR3 is CSARGGRLGAFF. The DNA for the CDR3 is TGCAGTGCTAGAGGGGGGCGGTTAGGGGCTTTCTTT.

This rearrangement joins TRBV29-1 to TRBJ2-6; 8 nucleotides line up with TRBD1. Germline loops: CDR1 SQVTM, CDR2 ANQGSEA. CDR3 length: 16 residues. V lost 6 bases and J lost 4; bases outside the gene matches: 11. CDR3 region: CSVAGQGYLGANVLTF. In DNA form, the CDR3 reads TGCAGCGTGGCAGGACAGGGCTACTTAGGGGCCAACGTCCTGACTTTC. Combining the CDR3 with reference TRBV29-1 and TRBJ2-6 gives the whole variable domain SAVISQKPSRDICQRGTSLTIQCQVDSQVTMMFWYRQQPGQSLTLIATANQGSEATYESGFVIDKFPISRPNLTFSTLTVSNMSPEDSSIYLCSVAGQGYLGANVLTFGAGSRLTVL.

Many counts were recorded for this clonotype. The chain carries TRBV12-3 or TRBV12-4 and TRBJ1-5; a weak D match, TRBD1 (6 bases). This CDR3 comprises 15 residues. Trimming took off 6 bases at V and 2 bases at J, with 14 bases between the two ends. CDR3 bases: TGTGCCAGCAGCTCACAGGGATTGGGCAATCAGCCCCAGCATTTT. This translates into CASSSQGLGNQPQHF.

V gene TRBV18 combines with J gene TRBJ2-3; no firm D call. V dropped 0 bases and J dropped 4 bases, with 11 bases sitting between them. This CDR3 spans 15 amino acids. Germline CDR1 is KGHSH and CDR2 is LQKENI. The CDR3 is CASSPPGTAADTQYF. The CDR3 DNA sequence: TGTGCCAGCTCACCACCGGGAACCGCGGCAGATACGCAGTATTTT.

J is TRBJ1-5 and V is TRBV10-3; 7 positions agree with TRBD1. After removal of 8 bases from V and 2 bases from J, the junction contained 3 bases not matched to a gene. CDR1 ENHRY and CDR2 SYGVKD come from the germline V gene. This CDR3 contains 13 residues. CDR3 in DNA: TGTGCCATCCGACAGGGTGGCAATCAGCCCCAGCATTTT. Encoded protein: CAIRQGGNQPQHF.

Ten or more counts support this clonotype. The rearrangement joins TRBV20-1 to TRBJ2-5; the D gene is possibly TRBD1 (5 bases). Deletions cut 0 bases from V and 7 bases from J, with 18 bases between. The CDR3 consists of 15 residues. The germline V gene encodes CDR1 DFQATT and CDR2 SNEGSKA (reference sequence). CDR3 amino acids: CSARDPLGRPGTQYF. The CDR3 nucleotides read TGCAGTGCTAGAGACCCCTTGGGGCGGCCCGGGACCCAGTACTTC.

This chain links TRBV5-1 with TRBJ1-6, with 8 bases fitting TRBD1. The V gene's germline CDR1 is SGHRS and CDR2 YFSETQ. The CDR3 length is 15 residues. With 2 bases clipped from V and 7 bases from J, the junction kept 5 bases outside the gene matches. DNA of the CDR3: TGCGCCAGCAGCTTTCAGGGGGCTCGAAATTCACCCCTCCACTTT. Translated: CASSFQGARNSPLHF. The whole variable domain, filled in from reference TRBV5-1 and TRBJ1-6, reads KAGVTQTPRYLIKTRGQQVTLSCSPISGHRSVSWYQQTPGQGLQFLFEYFSETQRNKGNFPGRFSGRQFSNSRSEMNVSTLELGDSALYLCASSFQGARNSPLHFGNGTRLTVT.

J is TRBJ2-7 and V is TRBV2, with D perhaps TRBD2 (7 bases). V lost 9 bases and J lost 4, with 19 bases in between. Germline lookup yields CDR1 SNHLY and CDR2 FYNNEI. The CDR3 has 14 residues. The CDR3 sequence is CARSKGGIGYEQYF. CDR3 coding DNA: TGTGCCAGGTCGAAGGGGGGGATCGGGTACGAGCAGTACTTC.

This clonotype was counted only a few times. The chain has TRBV12-3 or TRBV12-4 and TRBJ2-6; D perhaps matches TRBD1 (6 bases). V was clipped by 5 bases and J by 2 bases, with 10 bases between them. The CDR3 runs to 15 residues. CDR3 sequence: CASSPTGTGANVLTF. The CDR3 DNA is TGTGCCAGCAGTCCGACAGGAACTGGGGCCAACGTCCTGACTTTC.

This sequence joins TRBV19 and TRBJ1-5; possibly TRBD1 for D (6 bases). The V end was cut by 3 bases, the J end by 7 bases, with 10 bases between. CDR3 length: 13 amino acids. Germline CDR1 LNHDA, CDR2 SQIVND (reference sequence). The CDR3 reads CASSIAGAQPQHF. In nucleotides, the CDR3 is TGTGCCAGTAGTATCGCAGGGGCCCAGCCCCAGCATTTT.

V is TRBV29-1 and J is TRBJ2-3; 7 bases agree with TRBD1. In germline, CDR1 is SQVTM, CDR2 ANQGSEA. J was trimmed by 0 bases and V by 7 bases; bases with no gene match: 7. The CDR3 loop spans 14 amino acids. CDR3 region: CSAGQALSTDTQYF. CDR3 in DNA: TGCAGCGCCGGACAGGCGCTTAGCACAGATACGCAGTATTTT.

The chain links TRBV12-3 or TRBV12-4 to TRBJ2-5; 13 bases align to TRBD2. The V gene end was trimmed by 10 bases and the J gene end by 3 bases; junction bases not matched to a gene: 2. The CDR3 consists of 13 residues. The CDR3 sequence is CATGTSGEETQYF. CDR3 coding DNA: TGTGCCACCGGGACTAGCGGGGAAGAGACCCAGTACTTC.

This clonotype was detected only a few times. The rearrangement uses TRBV2 and TRBJ2-5; 7 nucleotides agree with TRBD1. V shed 3 bases and J 1 base; nucleotides not matched to a gene: 5. Per the germline V gene, CDR1 is SNHLY and CDR2 is FYNNEI. There are 15 residues in the CDR3. The CDR3 DNA is TGTGCCAGCAGTGAGGTGGGGACAGTCCAAGAGACCCAGTACTTC. Encoded protein: CASSEVGTVQETQYF.

The gene calls are TRBV10-1 and TRBJ2-3; TRBD2 matches at 7 bases. Germline CDR1 reads WNHNN; CDR2 reads SYGVQD (reference sequence). Germline trimming cut 3 bases from V and 8 bases from J; bases unmatched to any gene: 2. The CDR3 totals 12 residues. The CDR3 here is CASSDTGGTQYF. CDR3 bases: TGCGCCAGCAGTGATACGGGGGGTACGCAGTATTTT.

In this sample, this clonotype turned up many times. The J gene is TRBJ1-1, the V gene TRBV29-1, with D perhaps TRBD1 (5 bases). CDR1 and CDR2 from the germline V gene are SQVTM and ANQGSEA. V dropped 3 bases and J dropped 0 bases, with 8 bases sitting between them. There are 13 residues in the CDR3. CDR3 coding DNA: TGCAGCGTTGACAGGGTGGTGAACACTGAAGCTTTCTTT. Its translation: CSVDRVVNTEAFF.

This sequence joins TRBV20-1 and TRBJ2-2, with D perhaps given as TRBD1 or TRBD2 (6 bases each). This CDR3 contains 14 residues. V was pared by 3 bases and J by 6 bases, with 14 bases between. From germline, CDR1 is DFQATT and CDR2 SNEGSKA (reference sequence). CDR3 bases: TGCAGTGCTAGTAGGTCGGGGGCGCCCGGGGAGCTGTTTTTT. This encodes CSASRSGAPGELFF.

This clonotype was seen more than once but under ten times. The chain carries TRBV2 and TRBJ2-1, with TRBD2 as a possible D gene (5 bases). Germline V gives CDR1 SNHLY, CDR2 FYNNEI. This CDR3 contains 12 residues. V was shortened by 4 bases and J by 10 bases, with 11 bases between the two germline ends. CDR3 DNA: TGTGCCAGCAGTGCGACTGGGAGAGAGCAGTTCTTC. It is translated as CASSATGREQFF. The complete variable domain, with remaining parts taken from reference TRBV2 and TRBJ2-1, reads EPEVTQTPSHQVTQMGQEVILRCVPISNHLYFYWYRQILGQKVEFLVSFYNNEISEKSEIFDDQFSVERPDGSNFTLKIRSTKLEDSAMYFCASSATGREQFFGPGTRLTVL.

J is TRBJ2-1 and V is TRBV20-1; 9 nucleotides match TRBD2. The CDR3 consists of 13 residues. J gave up 7 bases and V 5 bases, and 6 bases lay outside the gene matches. Per germline, CDR1 DFQATT and CDR2 SNEGSKA (reference sequence). As DNA, the CDR3 is TGCAGTGCTTCTCAGGCGGGGGGGAATGAGCAGTTCTTC. It encodes CSASQAGGNEQFF.

There are a few counts of this clonotype. The rearrangement links TRBV12-3 or TRBV12-4 to TRBJ1-1; TRBD1 agrees at 9 bases. The V segment lost 5 bases and the J segment 12 bases; nucleotides outside the gene matches: 10. The CDR3 loop spans 13 amino acids. CDR3 DNA sequence: TGTGCCAGCAGTCAAAAAAACAGGGGGCGGACTTTCTTT. Its protein is CASSQKNRGRTFF.

V usage is TRBV9 and J usage is TRBJ2-1; no definite D call. Trimming removed 0 bases at V and 0 bases at J, with 7 bases between. Germline lookup yields CDR1 SGDLS and CDR2 YYNGEE. The CDR3 sequence is 15 residues long. The CDR3 nucleotides are TGTGCCAGCAGCGTAGAACCTCTCTCCTACAATGAGCAGTTCTTC. The encoded protein is CASSVEPLSYNEQFF.

The gene calls are TRBV11-2 and TRBJ2-7; perhaps TRBD1 as D (6 bases). Trimming shortened V by 5 bases and J by 2 bases, and 13 bases separated the two germline ends. This CDR3 contains 14 residues. Germline CDR1 reads SGHAT; CDR2 reads FQNNGV. For the CDR3, the DNA is TGTGCCAGCAGCCTAGGACAGACAACCTACGAGCAGTACTTC. Its protein product is CASSLGQTTYEQYF.

The chain joins TRBV5-1 to TRBJ2-1; D is perhaps TRBD1 (6 bases). There are 14 residues in the CDR3. Trimming took 4 bases from V and 8 from J, leaving 16 bases between them. Germline CDR1 is SGHRS and CDR2 is YFSETQ. The CDR3 is CASSPVQGWDEQFF. The DNA of the CDR3 is TGCGCCAGCAGCCCGGTGCAGGGGTGGGATGAGCAGTTCTTC.